Presented here are 2 T cell receptor beta chains from one specimen sequenced in a study of T cell responses to AZD1222 COVID-19 vaccine. Clones were sequenced by immunoSEQ multiplex PCR, and TCRdb holds only the in-frame ones, with some missing. Of around 100,000 clones listed, about 94% are singletons. The material sequenced was peripheral blood, taken on day 0 of AZD1222 vaccination. Source of these receptors: an adult in good health.

This rearrangement joins TRBV27 to TRBJ1-6; D unresolved. Germline CDR1 is MNHEY and CDR2 is SMNVEV (reference sequence). V was clipped by 7 bases and J by 5 bases, with 9 bases between them. The CDR3 totals 13 residues. The DNA for the CDR3 is TGTGCCAGCAAGGACGTGAATAATTCACCCCTCCACTTT. Translation gives CASKDVNNSPLHF.

For the CDR3, the DNA is TGCGCCAGCAGGGCAGAGTACCAAGAGACCCAGTACTTC. Residues: CASRAEYQETQYF. V is TRBV10-2 and J is TRBJ2-5; D uncertain. This CDR3 is 13 amino acids long. Germline CDR1 is WSHSY and CDR2 is SAAADI. Trimming cost V 6 bases and J 0 bases, with 8 bases left between them.